Shown below are 15 T cell receptor beta chains from a single sample sequenced in a study of CD8+CD57+ T cells in acquired aplastic anemia. Profiling of TCR beta VDJ combinations and CDR3 sequences used genomic DNA as template. TCRdb passed the reads through MiXCR, listing each CDR3 protein once. The sample lists some 190,000 distinct CDR3 sequences, 35% to 50% seen once, with 2.5% to 3.5% in the top ten. Sequencing used sorted CD4+, CD8+, or CD8+CD57+ T cells (not recorded which) from PBMCs. These receptors were collected from a human donor in good health.

This clonotype was seen a few times. V and J are TRBV27 and TRBJ2-7, with D possibly matching TRBD2 (7 bases). The germline V and J ends were trimmed by 3 bases and 6 bases, with 18 bases remaining between them. Looked up from germline, CDR1 is MNHEY and CDR2 is SMNVEV (reference sequence). The length of the CDR3 is 15 residues. The CDR3 protein is CASSFFGAGGREQYF. Here the CDR3 DNA reads TGTGCCAGCAGTTTCTTCGGGGCCGGGGGGCGCGAGCAGTACTTC.

V and J are TRBV24-1 and TRBJ2-1, with 16 bases lining up with TRBD2. The trim removed 9 bases at V and 8 bases at J, leaving 6 bases unmatched. The CDR3 sequence is 15 residues long. CDR1 KGHDR and CDR2 SFDVKD come from the germline V gene. The CDR3, as DNA: TGTGCCACCCGTGGGACTAGCGGGAGGGCCTATGAGCAGTTCTTC. It yields the protein CATRGTSGRAYEQFF.

The chain combines TRBV20-1 with TRBJ2-7; TRBD1 is a possible D gene (7 bases). The CDR3 extends over 13 amino acids. V was trimmed by 5 bases and J by 3 bases, leaving 14 bases between them. Germline CDR1 and CDR2: DFQATT and SNEGSKA (reference sequence). The CDR3: CSAPGGKYYEQYF. DNA for the CDR3: TGCAGTGCTCCAGGGGGGAAGTACTACGAGCAGTACTTC.

This clonotype was found many times. The chain couples TRBV12-3 or TRBV12-4 to TRBJ1-6, with D uncertain. The CDR3 length is 18 residues. Trimming took 3 bases from V and 6 from J, leaving 21 bases between them. The CDR3 coding sequence is TGTGCCAGCAGTTTTTATTTCGGGAGGGTGAAGATTAATTCACCCCTCCACTTT. Translated, it gives CASSFYFGRVKINSPLHF.

This clonotype was seen at least ten times. This chain uses TRBV5-1 with TRBJ2-7; D might be TRBD1 or TRBD2, each matching 5 bases. The germline V and J ends were trimmed by 0 bases and 0 bases, with 10 bases remaining between them. CDR1 is SGHRS, CDR2 YFSETQ, per germline. This CDR3 is 15 amino acids long. This CDR3 is CASSLAGTLSYEQYF. The DNA of the CDR3 is TGCGCCAGCAGCTTGGCCGGGACCCTCTCCTACGAGCAGTACTTC.

This clonotype was seen only a few times. The chain links TRBV24-1 to TRBJ1-2, with D perhaps matching TRBD1 (5 bases). V was pared by 2 bases and J by 3 bases, with 9 bases between. Per germline, CDR1 KGHDR and CDR2 SFDVKD. CDR3 size: 14 residues. Written as DNA, the CDR3 is TGTGCCACCAGTGATTCAGGGACCGACTATGGCTACACCTTC. Translation: CATSDSGTDYGYTF.

This clonotype was observed at least ten times. The chain links TRBV5-1 to TRBJ2-7, with D perhaps matching TRBD1 (6 bases). The V end lost 0 bases, the J end lost 0 bases, and 10 bases lay between the germline ends. Germline-derived CDR1 and CDR2 are SGHRS and YFSETQ. The CDR3 totals 15 residues. This chain's CDR3 is CASSLEQGSSYEQYF. The CDR3 region has the DNA TGCGCCAGCAGCTTGGAGCAGGGGAGCTCCTACGAGCAGTACTTC.

This clonotype occurred a few times. The chain recombines TRBV6-4 with TRBJ2-5, with D hard to call. This CDR3 is built from 14 residues. Per germline, CDR1 MRHNA and CDR2 SNTAGT. V was shortened by 3 bases and J by 1 base, with 9 bases between the two germline ends. CDR3 region: CASSETGVQETQYF. The CDR3, as DNA: TGTGCCAGCAGTGAAACGGGCGTCCAAGAGACCCAGTACTTC.

This clonotype has ten or more counts. The CDR3 DNA follows: TGCAGTGCTAGAGCGGGACAGGGTAGGGGGACCCAGTACTTC. It codes for CSARAGQGRGTQYF. This rearrangement joins TRBV20-1 to TRBJ2-5, with 9 nucleotides matching TRBD1. Germline lookup yields CDR1 DFQATT and CDR2 SNEGSKA (reference sequence). The J segment lost 7 bases and the V segment lost 1 base, leaving 7 bases of the junction unmatched. The CDR3 is made up of 14 amino acids.

This clonotype was recorded at least ten times. V and J are TRBV11-2 and TRBJ2-1; a weak D match, TRBD2 (6 bases). The CDR3 consists of 16 residues. Deletions cut 2 bases from V and 7 bases from J, with 18 bases between. CDR1 is SGHAT and CDR2 is FQNNGV in the germline V gene. CDR3 sequence: CASSLRSGRGGNEQFF. Here the CDR3 DNA reads TGTGCCAGCAGCTTAAGGAGCGGACGGGGAGGTAATGAGCAGTTCTTC. Combining the CDR3 with reference TRBV11-2 and TRBJ2-1 gives the whole variable domain EAGVAQSPRYKIIEKRQSVAFWCNPISGHATLYWYQQILGQGPKLLIQFQNNGVVDDSQLPKDRFSAERLKGVDSTLKIQPAKLEDSAVYLCASSLRSGRGGNEQFFGPGTRLTVL.

The CDR3 sequence is CSARAGHETQYF. CDR3 nucleotides: TGCAGTGCTAGAGCCGGGCACGAGACCCAGTACTTC. The chain couples TRBV20-1 to TRBJ2-5; D unclear. V was pared by 1 base and J by 5 bases, with 8 bases between. The CDR3 is 12 residues long. Per the germline V gene, CDR1 is DFQATT and CDR2 is SNEGSKA (reference sequence).

Comments on this clonotype: A much larger clone is a single base away; this may be a read error. The J gene is TRBJ1-1, the V gene TRBV19; 8 positions match TRBD1. The CDR3 spans 15 residues. Germline assignment: CDR1 LNHDA and CDR2 SQIVND (reference sequence). Trimming cost V 9 bases and J 0 bases; bases outside gene matches: 9. CDR3 sequence reads: CASSYQGALNTEAFF. The CDR3 DNA follows: TGTGCCAGCAGTTACCAGGGGGCGTTGAACACTGAAGCTTTCTTT. Based on the CDR3 plus reference TRBV19 and TRBJ1-1, the full variable domain is DGGITQSPKYLFRKEGQNVTLSCEQNLNHDAMYWYRQDPGQGLRLIYYSQIVNDFQKGDIAEGYSVSREKKESFPLTVTSAQKNPTAFYLCASSYQGALNTEAFFGQGTRLTVV.

The DNA of the CDR3 is TGCAGTGCCCGGGACAGGAACACTGAAGCTTTCTTT. Translation gives CSARDRNTEAFF. This chain links TRBV20-1 with TRBJ1-1; 7 bases agree with TRBD1. V trimming: 6 bases; J trimming: 1 base; junction bases outside the gene matches: 2. In germline, CDR1 is DFQATT, CDR2 SNEGSKA (reference sequence). The CDR3 sequence is 12 residues long.

With regard to this clonotype: The germline gene is not matched at one end of the junction; a read error may be the cause. This chain uses TRBV7-9 with TRBJ1-6; no clear D. This CDR3 region has 14 residues. The V gene's germline CDR1 is SEHNR and CDR2 FQNEAQ (reference sequence). The DNA of the CDR3 is TGTGCCAGCAGCCCCGATTTGGTAGGATCACCCCTCCGCTTT. Its protein is CASSPDLVGSPLRF. Full variable domain (missing parts from reference TRBV7-9 and TRBJ1-6): DTGVSQNPRHKITKRGQNVTFRCDPISEHNRLYWYRQTLGQGPEFLTYFQNEAQLEKSRLLSDRFSAERPKGSFSTLEIQRTEQGDSAMYLCASSPDLVGSPLRFGNGTRLTVT.

This clonotype has at least ten counts. In DNA form, the CDR3 reads TGTGCCAGCAGCTTAGGACGACAGGCGAACTATGGCTACACCTTC. It encodes CASSLGRQANYGYTF. The V gene is TRBV7-2, the J gene TRBJ1-2, with a weak D call TRBD1 (6 bases). Trimming removed 1 base at V and 2 bases at J, with 11 bases between. The CDR3 is made up of 15 amino acids. Germline lookup yields CDR1 SGHTA and CDR2 FQGNSA.